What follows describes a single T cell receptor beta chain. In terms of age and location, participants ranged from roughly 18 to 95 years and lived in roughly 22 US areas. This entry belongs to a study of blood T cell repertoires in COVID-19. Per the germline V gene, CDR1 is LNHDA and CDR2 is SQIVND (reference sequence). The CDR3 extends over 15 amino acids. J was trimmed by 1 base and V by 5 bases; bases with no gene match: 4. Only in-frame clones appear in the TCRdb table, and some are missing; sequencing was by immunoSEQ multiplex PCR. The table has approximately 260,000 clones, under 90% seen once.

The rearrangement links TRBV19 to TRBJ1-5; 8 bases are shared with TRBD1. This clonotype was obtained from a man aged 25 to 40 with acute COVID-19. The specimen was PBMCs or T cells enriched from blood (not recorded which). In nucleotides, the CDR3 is TGTGCCAGTAGTGTCTACAGGGGGAGCAATCAGCCCCAGCATTTT. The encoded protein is CASSVYRGSNQPQHF.